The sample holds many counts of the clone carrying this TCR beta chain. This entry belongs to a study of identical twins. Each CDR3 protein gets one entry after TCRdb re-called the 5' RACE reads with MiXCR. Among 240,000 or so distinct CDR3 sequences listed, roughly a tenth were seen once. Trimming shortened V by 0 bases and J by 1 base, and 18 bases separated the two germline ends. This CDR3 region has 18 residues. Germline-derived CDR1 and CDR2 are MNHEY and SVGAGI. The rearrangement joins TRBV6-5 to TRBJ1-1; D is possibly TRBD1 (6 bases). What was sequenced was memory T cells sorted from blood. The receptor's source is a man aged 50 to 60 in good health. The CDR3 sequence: CASSYSPGQKGENTEAFF. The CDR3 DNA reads TGTGCCAGCAGTTACTCGCCGGGACAAAAGGGGGAGAACACTGAAGCTTTCTTT.